Following are 16 T cell receptor beta chains from one sample sequenced in a study of shared clonotypes between healthy human individuals. Measured with immunoSEQ multiplex PCR; TCRdb has only the in-frame clones, and not every one. The table records hundreds of thousands of clones, about 96% of them present only once. Positive CCR7 selection of CD45RO-negative cells yielded the naive CD8 cells, and terminally differentiated effector memory CD45RA+ cells were excluded. The sequenced sample was naive CD8+ T cells sorted from blood. The receptors were sampled from a woman aged 25 to 39 in good health.

This clone was counted once. The chain is built from TRBV6-5 and TRBJ1-5; 7 bases agree with TRBD1. CDR3 size: 15 residues. CDR1 and CDR2 (germline): MNHEY, SVGAGI. The V and J ends lost 6 bases and 2 bases, in that order; junction bases with no gene match: 7. The CDR3 region is CASSSNRGGNQPQHF. The CDR3 DNA reads as TGTGCCAGCAGCTCCAACAGGGGCGGCAATCAGCCCCAGCATTTT.

The chain combines TRBV11-2 with TRBJ2-3, with a weak D call TRBD2 (6 bases). Germline V gene lookup returns CDR1 SGHAT and CDR2 FQNNGV. This CDR3 has 19 amino acids. Trimming took 5 bases from V and 3 from J, leaving 27 bases between them. This chain's CDR3 is CASSPVVASGEFSTDTQYF. The CDR3 DNA reads as TGTGCCAGCAGCCCGGTTGTCGCTTCGGGGGAGTTTTCGACAGATACGCAGTATTTT. Looking up the rest from reference TRBV11-2 and TRBJ2-3 gives the full variable domain: EAGVAQSPRYKIIEKRQSVAFWCNPISGHATLYWYQQILGQGPKLLIQFQNNGVVDDSQLPKDRFSAERLKGVDSTLKIQPAKLEDSAVYLCASSPVVASGEFSTDTQYFGPGTRLTVL.

This sequence joins TRBV19 and TRBJ1-1; D gene ambiguous. CDR1 is LNHDA and CDR2 is SQIVND in the germline V gene (reference sequence). Between the trimmed V and J ends, which lost 5 bases and 1 base, there was a span of 11 bases. CDR3 length equals 14 residues. The CDR3 nucleotides are TGTGCCAGTAGTGAGATGGACGGGAACACTGAAGCTTTCTTT. Amino acids: CASSEMDGNTEAFF. The entire variable domain, with the rest obtained from reference TRBV19 and TRBJ1-1, is as follows: DGGITQSPKYLFRKEGQNVTLSCEQNLNHDAMYWYRQDPGQGLRLIYYSQIVNDFQKGDIAEGYSVSREKKESFPLTVTSAQKNPTAFYLCASSEMDGNTEAFFGQGTRLTVV.

V is TRBV6-1 and J is TRBJ1-1; the D is unclear. This CDR3 has 13 amino acids. The V and J ends lost 2 bases and 11 bases respectively, with 15 bases between them. Germline CDR1 and CDR2: MNHNS and SASEGT. CDR3 coding DNA: TGTGCCAGCAGTGAAAACCCCACCCCGTGGGCTTTCTTT. It translates to CASSENPTPWAFF.

The chain combines TRBV5-1 with TRBJ2-1; 14 positions agree with TRBD2. This CDR3 is 18 amino acids long. V gave up 4 bases and J gave up 2 bases; unmatched junction bases: 8. CDR1 is SGHRS and CDR2 is YFSETQ in the germline V gene. CDR3 sequence: CASSKTSGRASAYNEQFF. The CDR3 nucleotides read TGCGCCAGCAGCAAGACTAGCGGGAGGGCCTCAGCCTACAATGAGCAGTTCTTC.

J is TRBJ2-7 and V is TRBV18; 11 bases agree with TRBD2. The length of the CDR3 is 17 residues. Germline V gene data show CDR1 as KGHSH and CDR2 as LQKENI. V was pared by 3 bases and J by 7 bases, with 14 bases of the junction left unmatched. The CDR3 coding sequence is TGTGCCAGCTCACCTACGACTAGCGGGAAAATACGTTTAGAGCAGTACTTC. Encoded protein: CASSPTTSGKIRLEQYF.

The chain joins TRBV27 to TRBJ1-1; a possible D gene is TRBD1 (5 bases). Germline-derived CDR1 and CDR2 are MNHEY and SMNVEV (reference sequence). CDR3 length: 15 residues. V was shortened by 0 bases and J by 8 bases, with 16 bases between the two germline ends. This CDR3 is CASSLSGGGPLEAFF. DNA for the CDR3: TGTGCCAGCAGTTTATCGGGGGGGGGACCCCTAGAAGCTTTCTTT.

This chain links TRBV2 with TRBJ2-2; D gene uncertain. V lost 2 bases and J lost 4, with 8 bases in between. This CDR3 is built from 14 residues. Per the germline V gene, CDR1 is SNHLY and CDR2 is FYNNEI. This CDR3 is CASSEKVSTGELFF. CDR3 nucleotides: TGTGCCAGCAGTGAAAAAGTTTCCACCGGGGAGCTGTTTTTT. Complete variable domain (other parts from reference TRBV2 and TRBJ2-2): EPEVTQTPSHQVTQMGQEVILRCVPISNHLYFYWYRQILGQKVEFLVSFYNNEISEKSEIFDDQFSVERPDGSNFTLKIRSTKLEDSAMYFCASSEKVSTGELFFGEGSRLTVL.

This rearrangement joins TRBV6-1 to TRBJ2-7; TRBD1 aligns across 8 bases. CDR3 length equals 12 residues. Germline V CDR1 and CDR2: MNHNS, SASEGT. J lost 4 bases, V lost 7 bases, and 3 bases had no gene match. The CDR3 is CASNNRGYEQYF. The DNA of the CDR3 is TGTGCCAGCAATAACAGGGGGTACGAGCAGTACTTC.

This chain links TRBV5-1 with TRBJ2-2; TRBD1 aligns across 11 bases. This CDR3 has 16 amino acids. Germline V lookup: CDR1 SGHRS, CDR2 YFSETQ. The junction had 5 bases not matched to a gene; V was cut back by 4 bases and J by 3 bases. The CDR3 is CASSPWTGGDTGELFF. The CDR3 DNA follows: TGCGCCAGCAGCCCCTGGACAGGGGGCGACACCGGGGAGCTGTTTTTT.

Comment on this clone: The same CDR3 can be traced to other DNA sequences in this sample. The CDR3 DNA is TGTGCCAGTAGTATAGGACAGTTGAACACTGAAGCTTTCTTT. This gives the protein CASSIGQLNTEAFF. The rearrangement joins TRBV19 to TRBJ1-1, with D perhaps TRBD1 (5 bases). V dropped 1 base and J dropped 0 bases, with 6 bases sitting between them. CDR3 size: 14 residues. Germline CDR1 and CDR2: LNHDA and SQIVND (reference sequence).

V gene TRBV7-7 combines with J gene TRBJ2-7, with D maybe TRBD2 (5 bases). V shed 3 bases and J shed 2 bases, with 11 bases lying between them. Per the germline V gene, CDR1 is SSHAT and CDR2 is FNYEAQ (reference sequence). The CDR3 consists of 14 residues. In DNA form, the CDR3 reads TGTGCCAGCAGCTTGGGTGAGGGCACCTACGAGCAGTACTTC. This sequence encodes CASSLGEGTYEQYF.

The V and J genes are TRBV28 and TRBJ2-3; D not certain. There are 15 residues in the CDR3. The V gene's germline CDR1 is MDHEN and CDR2 SYDVKM. The germline V and J ends were trimmed by 5 bases and 0 bases, with 12 bases remaining between them. The chain's CDR3 is CASSPGFSSTDTQYF. In DNA, the CDR3 is TGTGCCAGCAGTCCAGGTTTTTCTAGCACAGATACGCAGTATTTT.

The V gene is TRBV2, the J gene TRBJ2-7, with no clear D. This CDR3 region has 14 residues. V lost 8 bases and J 3 bases, leaving 17 bases between the germline ends. The germline gives CDR1 SNHLY, CDR2 FYNNEI. The CDR3 DNA is TGTGCCAGCCAAGGAGAGGCGGCTGACTACGAGCAGTACTTC. This encodes CASQGEAADYEQYF.

A note on this clone: The sample has other DNA sequences that encode this CDR3 too. The chain combines TRBV27 with TRBJ2-7; D unresolved. V was cut by 3 bases and J by 2 bases, with 8 bases left in between. Germline assignment: CDR1 MNHEY and CDR2 SMNVEV (reference sequence). This CDR3 has 13 amino acids. CDR3 loop: CASSLGRAYEQYF. DNA for the CDR3: TGTGCCAGCAGTTTGGGTAGAGCCTACGAGCAGTACTTC.

This chain uses TRBV5-1 with TRBJ2-5; 11 nucleotides line up with TRBD2. There are 16 residues in the CDR3. Germline CDR1 is SGHRS and CDR2 is YFSETQ. V lost 5 bases to trimming and J lost 1 base; unmatched junction nucleotides: 7. The CDR3 DNA follows: TGCGCCAGCAGGACCGGGACTAGCGGCCGCCAAGAGACCCAGTACTTC. It is translated as CASRTGTSGRQETQYF. Using reference TRBV5-1 and TRBJ2-5 for the parts outside the CDR3, the full variable domain is KAGVTQTPRYLIKTRGQQVTLSCSPISGHRSVSWYQQTPGQGLQFLFEYFSETQRNKGNFPGRFSGRQFSNSRSEMNVSTLELGDSALYLCASRTGTSGRQETQYFGPGTRLLVL.